This T cell receptor beta chain was identified in a study of T cells in placental villitis. Study-level background: To test an allograft-versus-infection hypothesis, the study compared placental TCR-beta repertoires across three groups: villitis of unknown etiology, unaffected controls matched for gestational age, and infectious villitis.

Results the study describes overall, beyond this receptor: CMV-specific clone frequencies were lower in villitis of unknown etiology than in infectious CMV cases (approximately 0.00095 vs 0.0099), and villitis of unknown etiology did not differ from controls on this measure. Paraffin blocks contained small amounts of decidua, so some captured T cells, especially in controls, may have been decidual rather than villous infiltrates. Sequencing bulk tissue could not tell helper, regulatory or cytotoxic T cells apart, could not separate maternal from fetal T cells, and left out gamma-delta receptors.

The immunoSEQ v4 bias-controlled multiplex PCR assay, performed blinded to group allocation, was used to amplify TCR-beta CDR3 regions from genomic DNA. Reference gene primers were added alongside TCR-beta primers to estimate nucleated cell and T cell quantities per sample. Sequencing of the libraries was performed on an Illumina MiSeq with a 100-cycle paired-end protocol. The original methods were these. In the immunoSEQ Analyzer software, diversity and richness were calculated, with richness measured by iChao1 and clonality based on Pielou evenness and Shannon diversity on a 0-1 scale where a higher value means less diversity. CDR3 amino acid sequences together with their V/J genes were searched in VDJdb for CMV, EBV and influenza A specificities using confidence 3 and substitution 2. TCR-beta amino acid clonotype overlap between villitis of unknown etiology, infectious villitis and control repertoires was assessed with the Morisita-Horn index. The source is immuneACCESS, and TCRdb retained only in-frame sequences with V and J called. Part of the clones is not carried over; for the studies checked, unresolved V genes explain less than half of this, and the remainder is unexplained. V, J and clone size are those of that table, while D and trimming were read from the DNA. This sample holds 3,000 to 3,500 clones; roughly 85% were observed only once. The ten largest clones add up to about 19% of the sample.

The study included five infectious villitis placentae (four with confirmed cytomegalovirus and one with Toxoplasma gondii), and these placentae were not matched to the other groups. Mothers with infectious villitis were younger, had smaller fetuses, and delivered preterm or experienced intrauterine demise in a couple of cases. After delivery, the placentae were collected and evaluated both grossly and histologically, and only then was archival tissue selected. Five 10-micron scrolls were cut from each FFPE block, and DNA was isolated using the AllPrep DNA/RNA FFPE Tissue kit. DNA concentration and purity were evaluated by NanoDrop, whereas RNA quality was assessed on a Bioanalyzer. Turning to this clone: The clone's antigen remains unknown. No qualities accompany the bases; no much larger clone lies one base away.

The sequence derives from a human patient with infectious villitis; the placental T cells may come from both mother and fetus. What was sequenced was placental tissue containing maternal and fetal cells.

The CDR3 protein: CASSPMTDLEAFF. The nucleotide sequence is given as TGTGCCAGCTCCCCTATGACAGACCTTGAAGCTTTCTTT. The V gene is TRBV18 and the J gene is TRBJ1-1; TRBD1 is a weak D gene call, 5 bases matching. V and J lose 6 bases and 7 bases, and a span of 15 bases separates them. From the germline V gene, CDR1 is KGHSH and CDR2 is LQKENI. The CDR3 measures 13 amino acids from cysteine to phenylalanine. Of all the DNA, just the CDR3 is kept, 39 bases in frame from base 1.